The 8 T cell receptor beta chains listed next were all sequenced from one sample in a study of response to subunit inactivated influenza vaccine. TCRdb re-derived calls from the RT-PCR reads in MiXCR, one entry per CDR3 protein. The sample consists of roughly 710,000 distinct CDR3 sequences, around 13% of them appearing once. The sample here was PBMCs from blood, taken 14 to 15 days before vaccination. These receptors were collected from a man aged 45 to 65 who received an inactivated influenza vaccine.

This clonotype has more than one count but fewer than ten. The rearrangement links TRBV19 to TRBJ2-1, with 7 bases matching TRBD1. The CDR3 runs to 15 residues. Trimming cost V 6 bases and J 1 base; bases outside gene matches: 6. Per germline, CDR1 LNHDA and CDR2 SQIVND (reference sequence). The CDR3 nucleotides are TGTGCCAGTAGCCCTACAGGGGCATCCTACAATGAGCAGTTCTTC. Residues: CASSPTGASYNEQFF.

This clonotype was recorded a few times. V is TRBV4-1 and J is TRBJ2-4; D assignment may be TRBD1 or TRBD2 (7 bases each). Trimming cost V 4 bases and J 0 bases, with 22 bases left between them. This CDR3 is 19 amino acids long. Germline CDR1 is MGHRA and CDR2 is YSYEKL. CDR3 DNA: TGCGCCAGCAGCCCCCTGACAGGGAGGGGGGGGCTAGCCAAAAACATTCAGTACTTC. Encoded protein: CASSPLTGRGGLAKNIQYF.

This chain uses TRBV30 with TRBJ1-2, with D tentatively TRBD1 (5 bases). The CDR3 covers 13 residues. Germline V gives CDR1 GTSNPN, CDR2 SVGIG (reference sequence). Trimming shortened V by 2 bases and J by 7 bases, and 14 bases separated the two germline ends. CDR3 amino acids: CAWSLTDSSGYTF. In nucleotides, the CDR3 is TGTGCCTGGAGTTTGACAGATAGTTCTGGCTACACCTTC.

V and J are TRBV10-1 and TRBJ2-1; possibly TRBD2 for D (7 bases). The CDR3 length is 16 residues. V lost 6 bases to trimming and J lost 12 bases, with 27 bases between them. Germline CDR1 WNHNN, CDR2 SYGVQD (reference sequence). Here the CDR3 reads CASSAAEGGVTMRQFF. Written as DNA, the CDR3 is TGCGCCAGCAGCGCCGCGGAAGGGGGGGTAACAATGAGGCAGTTCTTC.

The chain couples TRBV2 to TRBJ2-5; D gene ambiguous. V lost 6 bases and J lost 2, with 13 bases in between. The CDR3 length is 14 residues. Per the germline V gene, CDR1 is SNHLY and CDR2 is FYNNEI. As DNA, the CDR3 is TGTGCCAGCAGAGCCCGGGTAGTACAAGAGACCCAGTACTTC. It is translated as CASRARVVQETQYF.

V gene TRBV20-1 combines with J gene TRBJ2-3; D perhaps matches TRBD2 (5 bases). This CDR3 is built from 13 residues. Germline CDR1 is DFQATT and CDR2 is SNEGSKA (reference sequence). The V end was cut by 3 bases, the J end by 1 base, with 8 bases between. CDR3 in amino acids: CSASHGGTDTQYF. The CDR3 coding sequence is TGCAGTGCTAGCCACGGGGGCACAGATACGCAGTATTTT.

This clonotype was counted a few times. The rearrangement links TRBV7-2 to TRBJ2-7; possibly TRBD1 for D (6 bases). The CDR3 runs to 15 residues. CDR1 and CDR2 (germline): SGHTA, FQGNSA. Trimming took off 6 bases at V and 0 bases at J, with 15 bases between the two ends. CDR3 in DNA: TGTGCCAGCAGGATCTCAGGGGACCGCTCCTACGAGCAGTACTTC. Translating gives CASRISGDRSYEQYF.

This clonotype was counted many times. This chain joins TRBV4-2 and TRBJ2-2; D is ambiguous. Trimming left V 1 base short and J 5 bases short, with 8 bases between. CDR3 length: 14 residues. Per the germline V gene, CDR1 is LGHNA and CDR2 is YNFKEQ. The CDR3 DNA is TGTGCCAGCAGCCAAGTAGGCTGGACCGGGGAGCTGTTTTTT. It encodes CASSQVGWTGELFF.